Listed here are 14 T cell receptor beta chains from one sample, sequenced in a study of regulatory dendritic cells for organ transplantation (dated by TCRdb to 2015 to 2018). No antigens are known for them. The library was made by the immunoSEQ multiplex PCR assay. TCRdb obtained this table from immuneACCESS and retained in-frame rearrangements with V and J assigned. These tables miss some clones; where compared with another copy, unresolved V genes account for less than half of the shortfall, and the remainder is unexplained. In all, the sample holds roughly 20,000 clones, and roughly 85% of those were seen once. Of the sample, about 0.7% is held by the ten largest clones. Sorted T cell subsets were CFSE-labeled and co-cultured for five to six days with allogeneic regulatory or mature dendritic cells at a 1:10 DC:T ratio. The sample taken for sequencing was naive CD4+ T cells from blood cultured with regulatory dendritic cells. The cell subset or site label of this sample denotes: CD45RA+ naive T cells. These receptors originate from a human donor in good health.

V usage is TRBV5-4 and J usage is TRBJ2-2; 10 nucleotides line up with TRBD2. Germline V gives CDR1 SGHNT, CDR2 YYREEE (reference sequence). This CDR3 region has 17 residues. J gave up 6 bases and V 7 bases, and 15 bases lay outside the gene matches. The CDR3 DNA is TGTGCCAGCTCATCCGGTAGCGGGGGGCAGGGTGCCGGGGAGCTGTTTTTT. Amino acid sequence: CASSSGSGGQGAGELFF.

The V gene is TRBV7-9, the J gene TRBJ1-1, with D uncertain. In germline, CDR1 is SEHNR, CDR2 FQNEAQ (reference sequence). The CDR3 totals 15 residues. Trimming removed 1 base at V and 0 bases at J, with 9 bases between. CDR3 amino acids: CASSLDSLMNTEAFF. The CDR3 DNA reads as TGTGCCAGCAGCTTAGACAGCCTAATGAACACTGAAGCTTTCTTT.

The chain couples TRBV4-3 to TRBJ1-2, with D maybe TRBD1 (6 bases). CDR1 and CDR2 (germline): LGHNA, YSLEER. V dropped 1 base and J dropped 7 bases, with 16 bases sitting between them. The CDR3 is 15 residues long. The CDR3 sequence: CASSQGGGRGGGYTF. The CDR3 nucleotides read TGCGCCAGCAGCCAAGGAGGCGGCAGGGGCGGTGGCTACACCTTC.

The CDR3 is CASSDYRGQGLAGELFF. The CDR3 DNA follows: TGTGCCAGCAGTGATTATAGGGGACAGGGGTTAGCCGGGGAGCTGTTTTTT. The chain links TRBV28 to TRBJ2-2, with 10 bases fitting TRBD1. The germline V gene has CDR1 MDHEN and CDR2 SYDVKM. The V segment lost 5 bases and the J segment 6 bases; nucleotides outside the gene matches: 12. The CDR3 is made up of 17 amino acids.

This clone was detected once. The V gene is TRBV19, the J gene TRBJ2-6, with TRBD2 matching 7 bases. V lost 9 bases to trimming and J lost 2 bases; unmatched junction nucleotides: 16. The germline CDR1 and CDR2 sequences are LNHDA and SQIVND (reference sequence). The CDR3 sequence is 18 residues long. The CDR3 loop is CASRGNQGGSAGANVLTF. In DNA form, the CDR3 reads TGTGCCAGCCGGGGGAACCAGGGCGGGAGTGCTGGGGCCAACGTCCTGACTTTC.

The J gene is TRBJ2-2, the V gene TRBV4-2; no clear D gene. V lost 0 bases and J lost 1, with 6 bases in between. CDR1 and CDR2 from the germline V gene are LGHNA and YNFKEQ. This CDR3 has 15 residues. CDR3 amino acids: CASSQETWNTGELFF. The CDR3 DNA follows: TGTGCCAGCAGCCAAGAGACCTGGAACACCGGGGAGCTGTTTTTT.

This sequence joins TRBV4-2 and TRBJ1-4; D is possibly TRBD1 (6 bases). Germline V gene data show CDR1 as LGHNA and CDR2 as YNFKEQ. The CDR3 length is 15 residues. Between the trimmed V and J ends, which lost 2 bases and 8 bases, there was a span of 15 bases. CDR3 loop: CASSQSQGTWEKLFF. The CDR3 region has the DNA TGTGCCAGCAGCCAATCTCAGGGGACGTGGGAAAAACTGTTTTTT.

J is TRBJ2-7 and V is TRBV10-3, with D unresolved. The germline gives CDR1 ENHRY, CDR2 SYGVKD. Trimming removed 2 bases at V and 2 bases at J, with 22 bases between. The CDR3 spans 18 residues. In nucleotides, the CDR3 is TGTGCCATCAGTGAGCCCCCCCCCTTTAGGGCCACACCCTACGAGCAGTACTTC. Its translation is CAISEPPPFRATPYEQYF.

The chain links TRBV18 to TRBJ1-1; tentative D call: TRBD1 (6 bases). The CDR3 runs 15 residues. Trimming cost V 3 bases and J 2 bases, with 13 bases left between them. Germline CDR1 is KGHSH and CDR2 is LQKENI. CDR3 protein: CASSPGKQGNTEAFF. For the CDR3, the DNA is TGTGCCAGCTCACCCGGTAAACAGGGAAACACTGAAGCTTTCTTT.

The J gene is TRBJ2-7, the V gene TRBV19; the D gene is possibly TRBD2 (5 bases). Germline CDR1 and CDR2: LNHDA and SQIVND (reference sequence). The V gene lost 3 bases and the J gene lost 6 bases, with 15 bases spanning the gap. The CDR3 covers 14 residues. In DNA form, the CDR3 reads TGTGCCAGTAGTATCCCCGGGAACAATGGCGAGCAGTACTTC. This sequence encodes CASSIPGNNGEQYF.

This clone was found a few times. The chain joins TRBV11-2 to TRBJ2-7, with a weak D call TRBD2 (6 bases). The CDR3 contains 16 residues. Germline assignment: CDR1 SGHAT and CDR2 FQNNGV. V was clipped by 0 bases and J by 0 bases, with 12 bases between them. The CDR3 bases are TGTGCCAGCAGCTTAGAGGGAGGCGGTCCCTCCTACGAGCAGTACTTC. This gives the protein CASSLEGGGPSYEQYF.

The J gene is TRBJ2-7, the V gene TRBV28; D remains unclear. Trimming shortened V by 1 base and J by 3 bases, and 7 bases separated the two germline ends. The CDR3 runs to 13 residues. Germline CDR1 is MDHEN and CDR2 is SYDVKM. The CDR3 region has the DNA TGTGCCAGCAGTTTATTAGTTCGCTACGAGCAGTACTTC. Translation gives CASSLLVRYEQYF. Combining the CDR3 with reference TRBV28 and TRBJ2-7 gives the whole variable domain DVKVTQSSRYLVKRTGEKVFLECVQDMDHENMFWYRQDPGLGLRLIYFSYDVKMKEKGDIPEGYSVSREKKERFSLILESASTNQTSMYLCASSLLVRYEQYFGPGTRLTVT.

The chain is built from TRBV4-3 and TRBJ2-5, with 12 bases identical to TRBD2. The CDR3 contains 19 residues. Germline CDR1 LGHNA, CDR2 YSLEER. The V segment lost 2 bases and the J segment 7 bases; nucleotides outside the gene matches: 17. The CDR3 protein is CASSQTRERLAGVAGTQYF. For the CDR3, the DNA is TGCGCCAGCAGCCAAACCCGCGAAAGACTAGCGGGGGTCGCAGGGACCCAGTACTTC.

The rearrangement joins TRBV10-3 to TRBJ2-7, with TRBD1 matching 7 bases. Germline V lookup: CDR1 ENHRY, CDR2 SYGVKD. This CDR3 comprises 14 residues. Trimming took 7 bases from V and 2 from J; bases not matched to a gene: 8. CDR3 nucleotides: TGTGCCATCAACGACAGGGTTGAAACCTACGAGCAGTACTTC. As protein: CAINDRVETYEQYF.